This TCR beta chain was recorded in a study of T-cell reconstitution after alpha-beta-depleted transplantation in children. This clonotype was picked up many times. Germline V gene data show CDR1 as MNHEY and CDR2 as SVGAGI. V was cut by 2 bases and J by 0 bases, with 16 bases left in between. This CDR3 comprises 17 residues. Molecular barcoding with unique molecular identifiers was used for the TCRbeta library. A single record per CDR3 protein comes from TCRdb applying MiXCR to the PCR reads. The sample has some 220,000 distinct CDR3 sequences, 8% to 9.5% seen once. V gene TRBV6-5 combines with J gene TRBJ1-1; D ambiguous. The sequence derives from a human donor who donated a stem cell graft to a child with acute lymphoblastic leukemia. Sequenced here: PBMCs from the stem cell graft donor, sampled from the stem cell graft. The CDR3 region is CASSYRSTLILNTEAFF. The CDR3 DNA sequence: TGTGCCAGCAGTTACAGGAGCACCTTAATATTGAACACTGAAGCTTTCTTT.